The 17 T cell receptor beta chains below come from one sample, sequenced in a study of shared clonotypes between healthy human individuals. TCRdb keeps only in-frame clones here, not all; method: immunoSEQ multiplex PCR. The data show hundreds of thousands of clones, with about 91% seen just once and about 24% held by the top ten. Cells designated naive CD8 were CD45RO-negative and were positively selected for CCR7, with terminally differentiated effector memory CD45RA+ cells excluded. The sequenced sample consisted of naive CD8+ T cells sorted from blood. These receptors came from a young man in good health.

CDR3 region: CASSPSGREAFF. DNA for the CDR3: TGTGCCAGCAGCCCCTCTGGACGGGAAGCTTTCTTT. The chain has TRBV7-9 and TRBJ1-1, with D uncertain. The V and J ends lost 5 bases and 8 bases respectively, with 12 bases between them. Germline values: CDR1 SEHNR, CDR2 FQNEAQ (reference sequence). The CDR3 is made up of 12 amino acids.

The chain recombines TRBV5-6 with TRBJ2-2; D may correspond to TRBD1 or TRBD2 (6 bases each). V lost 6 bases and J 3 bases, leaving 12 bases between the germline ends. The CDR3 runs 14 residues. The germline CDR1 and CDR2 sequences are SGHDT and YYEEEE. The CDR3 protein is CASNREVHTGELFF. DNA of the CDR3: TGTGCCAGCAACAGGGAGGTTCACACCGGGGAGCTGTTTTTT.

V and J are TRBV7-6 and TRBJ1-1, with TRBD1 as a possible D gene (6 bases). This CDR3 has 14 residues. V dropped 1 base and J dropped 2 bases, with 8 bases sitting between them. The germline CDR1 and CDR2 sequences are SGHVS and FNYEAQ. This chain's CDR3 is CASSLGGTNTEAFF. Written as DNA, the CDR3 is TGTGCCAGCAGCTTAGGGGGGACAAACACTGAAGCTTTCTTT.

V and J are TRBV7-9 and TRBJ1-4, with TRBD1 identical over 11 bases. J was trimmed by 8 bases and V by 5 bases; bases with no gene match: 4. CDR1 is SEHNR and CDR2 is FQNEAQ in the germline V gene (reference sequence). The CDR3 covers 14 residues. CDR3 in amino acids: CASSADRGREKLFF. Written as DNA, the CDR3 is TGTGCCAGCAGCGCGGACAGGGGGCGCGAAAAACTGTTTTTT.

The CDR3 protein is CASSLTLSDEQYF. The CDR3 DNA sequence: TGTGCCAGCAGCCTGACTTTATCCGACGAGCAGTACTTC. V gene TRBV5-6 combines with J gene TRBJ2-7; D uncertain. The germline V gene has CDR1 SGHDT and CDR2 YYEEEE. Deletions cut 4 bases from V and 5 bases from J, with 13 bases between. The length of the CDR3 is 13 residues. The variable domain in full, with the rest retrieved from reference TRBV5-6 and TRBJ2-7, is DAGVTQSPTHLIKTRGQQVTLRCSPKSGHDTVSWYQQALGQGPQFIFQYYEEEERQRGNFPDRFSGHQFPNYSSELNVNALLLGDSALYLCASSLTLSDEQYFGPGTRLTVT.

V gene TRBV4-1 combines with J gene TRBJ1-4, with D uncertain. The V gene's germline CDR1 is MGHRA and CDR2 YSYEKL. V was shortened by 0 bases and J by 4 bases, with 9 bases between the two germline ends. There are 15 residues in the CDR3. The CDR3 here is CASSQDRGLNEKLFF. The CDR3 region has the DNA TGCGCCAGCAGCCAAGATAGAGGGCTTAATGAAAAACTGTTTTTT.

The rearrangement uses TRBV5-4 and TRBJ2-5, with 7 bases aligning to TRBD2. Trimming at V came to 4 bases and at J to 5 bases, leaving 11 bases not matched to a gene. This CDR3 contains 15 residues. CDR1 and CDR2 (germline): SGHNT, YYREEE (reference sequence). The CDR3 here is CASSPPGLPVETQYF. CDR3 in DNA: TGTGCCAGCAGCCCCCCGGGACTACCGGTGGAGACCCAGTACTTC.

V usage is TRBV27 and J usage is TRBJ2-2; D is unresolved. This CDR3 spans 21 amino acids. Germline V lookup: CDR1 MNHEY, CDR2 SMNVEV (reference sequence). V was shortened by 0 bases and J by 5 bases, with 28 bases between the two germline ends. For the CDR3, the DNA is TGTGCCAGCAGTTTATCCCTATATCTCAGACCCGATCCAAAACAAACCGGGGAGCTGTTTTTT. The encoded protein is CASSLSLYLRPDPKQTGELFF.

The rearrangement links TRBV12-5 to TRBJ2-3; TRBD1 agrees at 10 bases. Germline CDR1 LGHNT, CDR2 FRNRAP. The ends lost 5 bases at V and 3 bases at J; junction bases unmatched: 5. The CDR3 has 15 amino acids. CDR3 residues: CASGQTGGRTDTQYF. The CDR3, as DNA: TGTGCTAGTGGTCAGACAGGGGGCCGGACAGATACGCAGTATTTT.

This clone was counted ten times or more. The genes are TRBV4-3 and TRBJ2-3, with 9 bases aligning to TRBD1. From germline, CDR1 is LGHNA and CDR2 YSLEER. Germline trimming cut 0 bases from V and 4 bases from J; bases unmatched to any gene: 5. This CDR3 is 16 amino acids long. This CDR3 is CASSQEPGQGADTQYF. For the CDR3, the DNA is TGCGCCAGCAGCCAAGAGCCGGGACAGGGAGCAGATACGCAGTATTTT.

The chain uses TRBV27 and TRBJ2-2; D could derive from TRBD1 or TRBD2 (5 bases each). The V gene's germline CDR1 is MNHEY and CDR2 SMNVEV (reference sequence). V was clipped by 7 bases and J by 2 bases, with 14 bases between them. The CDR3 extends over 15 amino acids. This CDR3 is CASNLLGPNTGELFF. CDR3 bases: TGTGCCAGCAACCTTTTGGGACCAAACACCGGGGAGCTGTTTTTT.

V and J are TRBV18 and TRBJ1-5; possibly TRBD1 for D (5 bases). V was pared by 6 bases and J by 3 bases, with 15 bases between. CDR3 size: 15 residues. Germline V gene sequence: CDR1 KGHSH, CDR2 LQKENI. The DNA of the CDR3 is TGTGCCAGCTCCCCTTCTGACAGCTTCAATCAGCCCCAGCATTTT. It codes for CASSPSDSFNQPQHF.

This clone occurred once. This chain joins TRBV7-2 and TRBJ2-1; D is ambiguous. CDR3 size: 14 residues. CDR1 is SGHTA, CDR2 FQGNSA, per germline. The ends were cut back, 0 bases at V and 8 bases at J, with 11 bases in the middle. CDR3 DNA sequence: TGTGCCAGCAGCTTAGCTGCGTATATGGATGAGCAGTTCTTC. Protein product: CASSLAAYMDEQFF.

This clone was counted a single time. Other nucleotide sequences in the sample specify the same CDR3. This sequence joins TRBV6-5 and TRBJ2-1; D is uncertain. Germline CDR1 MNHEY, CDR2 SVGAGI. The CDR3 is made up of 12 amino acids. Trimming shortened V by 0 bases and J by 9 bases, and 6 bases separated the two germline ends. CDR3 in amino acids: CASSYSGSEQFF. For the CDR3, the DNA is TGTGCCAGCAGTTACTCAGGGTCTGAGCAGTTCTTC.

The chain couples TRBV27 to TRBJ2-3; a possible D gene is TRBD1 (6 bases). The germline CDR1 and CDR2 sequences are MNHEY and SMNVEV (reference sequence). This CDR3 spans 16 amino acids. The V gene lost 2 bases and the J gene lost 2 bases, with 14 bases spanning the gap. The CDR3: CASSLVGTRNTDTQYF. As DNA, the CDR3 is TGTGCCAGCAGTTTAGTGGGGACAAGGAACACAGATACGCAGTATTTT.

The CDR3 DNA is TGTGCCAGCAGCTTAGTTGTCGAGAGGCAGGAGCAGTTCTTC. Translation gives CASSLVVERQEQFF. This rearrangement joins TRBV7-9 to TRBJ2-1, with D unclear. Germline assignment: CDR1 SEHNR and CDR2 FQNEAQ (reference sequence). The V gene lost 1 base and the J gene lost 10 bases, with 14 bases spanning the gap. CDR3 length: 14 residues.

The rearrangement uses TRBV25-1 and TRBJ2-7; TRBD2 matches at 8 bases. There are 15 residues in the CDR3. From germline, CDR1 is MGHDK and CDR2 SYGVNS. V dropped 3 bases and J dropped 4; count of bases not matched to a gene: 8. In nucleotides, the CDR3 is TGTGCCAGCAGTGAGCGGACTAGCAAGCCTTACGAGCAGTACTTC. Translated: CASSERTSKPYEQYF.